The next 4 T cell receptor beta chains were all read from a single sample in a study of blood T cells in healthy people across ages. A sample-barcoded 5' primer and a J-beta primer mix were used in a second PCR of about 7 to 11 cycles. One entry per CDR3 protein results from TCRdb running MiXCR on the 5' RACE reads. This sample has a few hundred thousand distinct CDR3 sequences, with roughly a quarter found just once. The sample comprised blood. The receptors stem from a woman between 65 and 79 years old in good health.

The chain is built from TRBV29-1 and TRBJ1-5; tentatively, D is TRBD1 (5 bases). Germline lookup yields CDR1 SQVTM and CDR2 ANQGSEA. The V end lost 4 bases, the J end lost 3 bases, and 10 bases lay between the germline ends. This CDR3 is built from 13 residues. As DNA, the CDR3 is TGCAGCGTTGTGGAAGGGGTCAATCAGCCCCAGCATTTT. This encodes CSVVEGVNQPQHF.

The chain combines TRBV5-1 with TRBJ2-5; 8 bases fit TRBD1. The germline gives CDR1 SGHRS, CDR2 YFSETQ. The V and J ends lost 2 bases and 4 bases, in that order; junction bases with no gene match: 10. This CDR3 spans 16 amino acids. Here the CDR3 DNA reads TGCGCCAGCAGCTTTACCTCGACAGGGGTGGGAGAGACCCAGTACTTC. Protein product: CASSFTSTGVGETQYF.

The sample holds many counts of this clonotype. The chain uses TRBV27 and TRBJ2-3, with a possible D match to TRBD1 (6 bases). Trimming pared 2 bases from V and 0 bases from J, leaving 15 bases between. This CDR3 comprises 17 residues. The germline V gene encodes CDR1 MNHEY and CDR2 SMNVEV (reference sequence). CDR3 in amino acids: CASSLGQRGPSTDTQYF. The CDR3 coding sequence is TGTGCCAGCAGTTTAGGACAGCGAGGACCGAGCACAGATACGCAGTATTTT.

This clonotype has just a few counts. One junction end does not reproduce the germline sequence, and a read error may be involved. This chain joins TRBV20-1 and TRBJ2-2; either TRBD1 or TRBD2 may fit D (5 bases each). Per germline, CDR1 DFQATT and CDR2 SNEGSKA (reference sequence). CDR3 size: 14 residues. The CDR3: CSARGRENTGELFF. CDR3 nucleotide sequence: TGCAGTGCTAGGGGACGGGAAAACACCGGGGAGCTTTTTTTT.